This T cell receptor (beta chain) was obtained from a study of blood T cells in healthy people across ages. Notes on this clonotype: A much larger clonotype is one base distant, so this may be a read error.

Germline-derived CDR1 and CDR2 are DFQATT and SNEGSKA (reference sequence). The CDR3 length is 13 residues. V lost 7 bases to trimming and J lost 2 bases, with 12 bases between them. Using a J-beta primer mix together with a sample-barcoded 5' primer, a second PCR was run for roughly 6 to 11 cycles. Every single cDNA molecule received a tag from a template-switch adaptor with 12 random nucleotides. Using its own MiXCR run on the 5' RACE reads, TCRdb lists one record per CDR3 protein. The profile shows some 790,000 distinct CDR3 sequences, around 30% of them singletons. Specimen: blood. This receptor was identified in a woman of 80 years or more in good health. This chain joins TRBV20-1 and TRBJ2-1; a possible D gene is TRBD1 (6 bases). For the CDR3, the DNA is TGCAGTGTTAGCCCAGGGGCCTACAATGAGCAGTTCTTC. Protein product: CSVSPGAYNEQFF.